This T cell receptor (beta chain) appears in the sequencing data of a study of CD8 T cells in Susac syndrome. This clonotype was observed a single time. Random hexamers served to reverse transcribe roughly 0.5 to 1 ug RNA. TCRdb fed the immunoSEQ multiplex PCR reads into MiXCR, producing one record per CDR3 protein. Here the sample spans 95,000 to 150,000 distinct CDR3 sequences, approximately 96% being singletons. The sequenced material came from CD8+ T cells from PBMCs. The receptor's source is a human donor with Susac syndrome.

In nucleotides, the CDR3 is TGTGCCAGCAGGGGTCCGGGAGAGCAGTACTTC. This translates into CASRGPGEQYF. The V and J genes are TRBV27 and TRBJ2-7; possible D gene TRBD2, 5 bases. V was cut by 6 bases and J by 7 bases, with 10 bases left in between. CDR3 length: 11 residues. Germline values: CDR1 MNHEY, CDR2 SMNVEV (reference sequence).